This entry lists 25 T cell receptor beta chains sequenced from one sample in a study of shared clonotypes between healthy human individuals. Clones were read by immunoSEQ multiplex PCR, and TCRdb kept only the in-frame ones, dropping some. This sample carries about 2 million clones, roughly 94% of them seen once, and the ten largest clones take 1.1%. CD45RO negativity and positive selection for CCR7 defined naive CD8 cells, a population that excluded terminally differentiated effector memory CD45RA+ cells. The source material was naive CD8+ T cells sorted from blood. The source is a man aged 18 to 29 in good health.

The V and J genes are TRBV9 and TRBJ2-5; possible D gene TRBD1, 7 bases. V lost 4 bases, J lost 4 bases, and 20 bases lay in between. Looked up from germline, CDR1 is SGDLS and CDR2 is YYNGEE. The CDR3 runs to 16 residues. The CDR3 is CASSPVLEGQLETQYF. The CDR3 region has the DNA TGTGCCAGCAGCCCGGTCTTGGAGGGACAGCTAGAGACCCAGTACTTC.

The V and J genes are TRBV11-3 and TRBJ2-5, with 10 bases aligning to TRBD1. V lost 6 bases to trimming and J lost 0 bases; unmatched junction nucleotides: 7. The germline gives CDR1 SGHNT, CDR2 YENEEA. This CDR3 contains 16 residues. CDR3 sequence reads: CASSIGGQGYQETQYF. The CDR3 coding sequence is TGTGCCAGCAGTATAGGGGGACAGGGGTACCAAGAGACCCAGTACTTC.

The V call is TRBV4-2, the J call TRBJ2-7; 9 bases are a match to TRBD1. CDR1 LGHNA and CDR2 YNFKEQ come from the germline V gene. The trim removed 5 bases at V and 2 bases at J, leaving 10 bases unmatched. The CDR3 length is 16 residues. The CDR3 loop reads CASSVRDRDSPYEQYF. Written as DNA, the CDR3 is TGTGCCAGCAGCGTCCGGGACAGGGATTCTCCCTACGAGCAGTACTTC.

This rearrangement joins TRBV4-2 to TRBJ2-7; 7 positions agree with TRBD1. This CDR3 has 14 amino acids. Trimming cost V 0 bases and J 2 bases; bases outside gene matches: 1. Looked up from germline, CDR1 is LGHNA and CDR2 is YNFKEQ. CDR3 protein: CASSQDGTAYEQYF. CDR3 in DNA: TGTGCCAGCAGCCAAGATGGGACAGCCTACGAGCAGTACTTC.

V is TRBV10-3 and J is TRBJ2-7; 8 positions agree with TRBD1. The CDR3 covers 16 residues. The germline V gene encodes CDR1 ENHRY and CDR2 SYGVKD. Trimming cost V 3 bases and J 7 bases; bases outside gene matches: 14. As DNA, the CDR3 is TGTGCCATCAGTGATGGAACAGGGGGTCTCCTGTTGGAGCAGTACTTC. The encoded protein is CAISDGTGGLLLEQYF.

This chain joins TRBV4-2 and TRBJ2-7; 8 bases line up with TRBD2. The CDR3 spans 13 residues. The V and J ends lost 6 bases and 6 bases, in that order; junction bases with no gene match: 7. In germline, CDR1 is LGHNA, CDR2 YNFKEQ. CDR3 amino acids: CASSPGGAGEQYF. CDR3 bases: TGTGCCAGCAGTCCCGGGGGGGCGGGCGAGCAGTACTTC.

The rearrangement links TRBV4-1 to TRBJ2-7, with a tentative D call TRBD2 (5 bases). The CDR3 is 17 residues long. V was trimmed by 0 bases and J by 7 bases, leaving 22 bases between them. Germline-derived CDR1 and CDR2 are MGHRA and YSYEKL. CDR3 bases: TGCGCCAGCAGCCAAGAAGGAAGCGGAGGAGAGAATAGTGAGCAGTACTTC. Translation gives CASSQEGSGGENSEQYF.

The chain has TRBV6-6 and TRBJ2-1; possibly TRBD1 for D (5 bases). Per the germline V gene, CDR1 is MNHNY and CDR2 is SVGAGI (reference sequence). Trimming took 4 bases from V and 8 from J, leaving 9 bases between them. This CDR3 comprises 12 residues. For the CDR3, the DNA is TGTGCCAGCAGTTGGCAGGGCGATGAGCAGTTCTTC. Protein: CASSWQGDEQFF.

The chain couples TRBV13 to TRBJ2-7, with TRBD2 as a possible D gene (5 bases). This CDR3 has 16 amino acids. V was cut by 5 bases and J by 6 bases, with 23 bases left in between. In germline, CDR1 is PRHDT, CDR2 FYEKMQ (reference sequence). CDR3 in amino acids: CASSTPQEDRSGEQYF. DNA for the CDR3: TGTGCCAGCAGCACTCCTCAGGAGGACCGCTCGGGCGAGCAGTACTTC.

For this clone: The same CDR3 also results from other DNA sequences found in this sample. The rearrangement links TRBV28 to TRBJ2-7; no firm D call. Germline V gives CDR1 MDHEN, CDR2 SYDVKM. The CDR3 length is 11 residues. V lost 3 bases and J 5 bases, leaving 5 bases between the germline ends. CDR3 bases: TGTGCCAGCAGTTTTGGGGACGAGCAGTACTTC. Translating gives CASSFGDEQYF.

This chain connects TRBV30 to TRBJ1-1, with unresolved D. This CDR3 is built from 14 residues. Trimming left V 1 base short and J 1 base short, with 10 bases between. From germline, CDR1 is GTSNPN and CDR2 SVGIG (reference sequence). This CDR3 is CAWSDLWKNTEAFF. The CDR3 region has the DNA TGTGCCTGGAGTGATCTTTGGAAGAACACTGAAGCTTTCTTT.

The chain couples TRBV7-9 to TRBJ2-7, with D possibly matching TRBD1 (6 bases). The V and J ends lost 5 bases and 6 bases respectively, with 26 bases between them. This CDR3 is 17 amino acids long. Germline V CDR1 and CDR2: SEHNR, FQNEAQ (reference sequence). The CDR3 loop reads CASSATTGEVSSGEQYF. The CDR3 DNA reads as TGTGCCAGCAGCGCCACGACAGGTGAAGTTTCTTCTGGCGAGCAGTACTTC.

The chain recombines TRBV2 with TRBJ2-7; 8 bases match TRBD1. Germline assignment: CDR1 SNHLY and CDR2 FYNNEI. The CDR3 sequence is 15 residues long. The ends lost 2 bases at V and 5 bases at J; junction bases unmatched: 8. The CDR3 is CASSELGQGLHEQYF. For the CDR3, the DNA is TGTGCCAGCAGTGAACTCGGACAGGGTCTCCACGAGCAGTACTTC.

CDR3 residues: CASSLLPTEAFF. The CDR3 DNA reads as TGTGCCAGCAGTTTACTACCTACTGAAGCTTTCTTT. The chain is built from TRBV28 and TRBJ1-1; D is uncertain. Trimming stripped 2 bases from V and 5 bases from J, with 6 bases between. CDR1 and CDR2 from the germline V gene are MDHEN and SYDVKM. This CDR3 has 12 amino acids. Complete variable domain (other parts from reference TRBV28 and TRBJ1-1): DVKVTQSSRYLVKRTGEKVFLECVQDMDHENMFWYRQDPGLGLRLIYFSYDVKMKEKGDIPEGYSVSREKKERFSLILESASTNQTSMYLCASSLLPTEAFFGQGTRLTVV.

This chain joins TRBV10-3 and TRBJ2-7; 10 bases map to TRBD2. Germline V gene sequence: CDR1 ENHRY, CDR2 SYGVKD. V dropped 0 bases and J dropped 4; count of bases not matched to a gene: 3. The CDR3 covers 15 residues. The CDR3 nucleotides read TGTGCCATCAGTGAGTCGAATAGCGGGAGGTACGAGCAGTACTTC. It is translated as CAISESNSGRYEQYF.

The CDR3 protein is CASKQEKWNTEAFF. Here the CDR3 DNA reads TGTGCCAGCAAACAAGAGAAGTGGAACACTGAAGCTTTCTTT. The chain joins TRBV5-8 to TRBJ1-1, with unresolved D. Germline V gene lookup returns CDR1 SGHTS and CDR2 YDEGEE. The CDR3 spans 14 residues. V gave up 6 bases and J gave up 1 base, with 13 bases separating them.

The DNA for the CDR3 is TGCGCCAGCAGCCAAGATAGGGGGACCGACAATGAGCAGTTCTTC. Its translation: CASSQDRGTDNEQFF. The gene calls are TRBV4-3 and TRBJ2-1; weak D call: TRBD1 (6 bases). Trimming cost V 0 bases and J 5 bases, with 11 bases left between them. CDR3 length: 15 residues. Germline assignment: CDR1 LGHNA and CDR2 YSLEER.

CDR3 in DNA: TGTGCCAGCAGTTACGGGCCAGGGACTGAAAAACTGTTTTTT. Its translation is CASSYGPGTEKLFF. This chain links TRBV6-5 with TRBJ1-4; D is perhaps TRBD1 (5 bases). The CDR3 runs to 14 residues. The germline CDR1 and CDR2 sequences are MNHEY and SVGAGI. With 2 bases removed from V and 7 bases from J, the gap between germline ends came to 11 bases.

This CDR3 is CASSLGTGAEAFF. CDR3 nucleotides: TGTGCCAGCAGCTTAGGAACAGGGGCTGAAGCTTTCTTT. This chain uses TRBV2 with TRBJ1-1, with 7 bases lining up with TRBD1. Trimming cost V 6 bases and J 6 bases; bases outside gene matches: 7. The CDR3 has 13 residues. Germline loops: CDR1 SNHLY, CDR2 FYNNEI.

J is TRBJ1-2 and V is TRBV4-1; tentatively, D is TRBD1 (6 bases). CDR3 length: 14 residues. Trimming removed 1 base from V and 4 bases from J, with 10 bases in between. CDR1 is MGHRA and CDR2 is YSYEKL in the germline V gene. Here the CDR3 reads CASSQVGGPYGYTF. In nucleotides, the CDR3 is TGCGCCAGCAGCCAAGTGGGGGGGCCCTATGGCTACACCTTC.

The chain uses TRBV7-6 and TRBJ1-1, with 10 nucleotides matching TRBD1. After removal of 3 bases from V and 5 bases from J, the junction contained 9 bases not matched to a gene. The germline V gene has CDR1 SGHVS and CDR2 FNYEAQ. This CDR3 region has 16 residues. In DNA form, the CDR3 reads TGTGCCAGCAGCTTGACAGGGGGCGCGGGCTGGACTGAAGCTTTCTTT. Amino acids: CASSLTGGAGWTEAFF. Complete variable domain (other parts from reference TRBV7-6 and TRBJ1-1): GAGVSQSPRYKVTKRGQDVALRCDPISGHVSLYWYRQALGQGPEFLTYFNYEAQQDKSGLPNDRFSAERPEGSISTLTIQRTEQRDSAMYRCASSLTGGAGWTEAFFGQGTRLTVV.

This chain joins TRBV5-6 and TRBJ2-3; TRBD1 matches at 10 bases. V was clipped by 4 bases and J by 6 bases; unmatched bases: 5. Per the germline V gene, CDR1 is SGHDT and CDR2 is YYEEEE. The CDR3 is 14 amino acids. The DNA of the CDR3 is TGTGCCAGCAGCCGACAGGGGGCAGGGGATACGCAGTATTTT. This encodes CASSRQGAGDTQYF.

The V and J genes are TRBV15 and TRBJ2-2; unclear D gene. Germline V CDR1 and CDR2: LNHNV, YYDKDF (reference sequence). Trimming removed 0 bases from V and 4 bases from J, with 12 bases in between. This CDR3 has 16 residues. The CDR3 bases are TGTGCCACCAGCAGAGACTCACTGTCGAGCACCGGGGAGCTGTTTTTT. This translates into CATSRDSLSSTGELFF.

The chain combines TRBV11-1 with TRBJ1-1; D ambiguous. Per germline, CDR1 SGHAT and CDR2 FQDESV (reference sequence). Between the trimmed V and J ends, which lost 3 bases and 1 base, there was a span of 6 bases. The CDR3 sequence is 13 residues long. Written as DNA, the CDR3 is TGTGCCAGCAGCTTCCATGAGAACACTGAAGCTTTCTTT. This sequence encodes CASSFHENTEAFF.

On this clone itself: Other nucleotide sequences in the sample specify the same CDR3. The chain has TRBV29-1 and TRBJ2-7; 8 bases match TRBD1. Germline V lookup: CDR1 SQVTM, CDR2 ANQGSEA. V dropped 4 bases and J dropped 4; count of bases not matched to a gene: 6. The CDR3 covers 13 residues. The CDR3 nucleotides read TGCAGCGTTGCAGGGACAGGCGGTTACGAGCAGTACTTC. Translated: CSVAGTGGYEQYF.